This T cell receptor beta chain was sequenced during a study of blood T cell repertoires in COVID-19 (dated by TCRdb to 2020 to 2022). For context, the study as a whole: The collaborator samples originated in the United States, Italy and Spain and spanned the acute and convalescent phases of COVID-19. The material from the prospective study consisted of cDNA or gDNA derived from T cells, B-cell-depleted T cells, or PBMCs. The dataset comprised deeply sampled blood TCRbeta repertoires from subjects exposed to, actively infected with, or recovered from COVID-19. The repertoires were released in a freely available public database intended as a resource for research on the immune response to SARS-CoV-2. The samples were drawn from two sources: the first 160 participants of the ongoing ImmuneRACE study, and 1,200 or so subjects contributed by 6 global collaborators. The sample metadata nearly always contained a de-identified subject ID, COVID-19 status, age in years and sex. Where available, HLA class I and class II types were taken from metadata supplied by the sample provider and were not determined by assay-based typing.

TCRbeta CDR3 regions were amplified from genomic DNA by means of the immunoSEQ Assay, a bias-controlled multiplex PCR. As for how the authors treated the data: Nucleated cell counts per sample were estimated from amplification of reference gene primers within the assay. To quantify the absolute abundance of each unique TCRbeta CDR3 rearrangement, sequence reads were collapsed and filtered. For each sample, productive Simpson clonality was calculated by taking the square root of Simpson's diversity index across productive rearrangements. In its TCRdb copy, this immuneACCESS table keeps in-frame sequences only and misses some clones. Where compared with another copy, unresolved V genes explain less than half of these, and the others have no known cause. V, J and clone size were drawn from that table, and D and trimming were deduced from the DNA. For this sample there are 110,000 or so clones; just over 85% appear just once. The top ten constitute over 2% of the sample.

Concerning this clone itself: The antigen this receptor binds is unknown. Base qualities are not at hand, and no much larger clone is one base apart.

General findings and caveats noted by the study authors: Clinical and demographic metadata were provided uncurated, with the amount varying by source and participant.

The collaborating institutions used their own protocols to collect whole blood in K2EDTA tubes. For TCRbeta analysis, collaborators shipped samples as frozen whole blood, isolated PBMCs, or DNA extracted from either of those sample types. Here V drops 1 base and J drops 1 base, and the junction holds 10 bases not matched to any gene. The CDR3 covers 17 residues, taking in both the cysteine and the phenylalanine. Only the CDR3 part of the read is kept: 51 bases, read in frame from the first base. For CDR1 and CDR2, the germline V gene lists SGHDN and FVKESK. The sequenced material came from peripheral blood. The chain is assembled from TRBV14 and TRBJ2-7, with 7 bases aligning to TRBD1. The source of this sequence is a human donor in a cohort sampled during active COVID-19. The CDR3 corresponds to CASSQGLRQGVSYEQYF. The DNA sequence is TGTGCCAGCAGCCAAGGCCTACGGCAGGGGGTTTCCTACGAGCAGTACTTC.